The 30 T cell receptor beta chains given below trace back to one sample, sequenced in a study of blood T cell repertoires in COVID-19. The data were produced by immunoSEQ multiplex PCR, yet TCRdb's version contains in-frame clones alone and is incomplete. The sample carries about 180,000 clones, approximately 83% recorded once. Sequenced material: peripheral blood. The receptors stem from a human donor with active or convalescent COVID-19. The donor label of this sample is uncertain.

As for this clone: Other DNA sequences of this sample code for an identical CDR3. The chain links TRBV5-1 to TRBJ1-6; tentative D call: TRBD1 (5 bases). The CDR3 is 14 residues long. V was cut by 2 bases and J by 7 bases, with 10 bases left in between. CDR1 and CDR2 (germline): SGHRS, YFSETQ. The CDR3 spells CASSLGQGNSPLHF. CDR3 sequence (DNA): TGCGCCAGCAGCTTAGGCCAGGGCAATTCACCCCTCCACTTT.

The V and J genes are TRBV30 and TRBJ2-1, with D possibly being TRBD2 (6 bases). Germline CDR1 and CDR2: GTSNPN and SVGIG (reference sequence). This CDR3 comprises 15 residues. V was clipped by 2 bases and J by 7 bases, with 18 bases between them. CDR3 protein: CAWSLRGLLGNEQFF. DNA for the CDR3: TGTGCCTGGAGTCTCCGGGGACTCCTCGGGAATGAGCAGTTCTTC.

The CDR3 DNA is TGTGCCAGCAGTTACAGCCAGGAACGTGCGCAGTTCTTC. Amino acids: CASSYSQERAQFF. The chain joins TRBV6-6 to TRBJ2-1; D remains ambiguous. Per germline, CDR1 MNHNY and CDR2 SVGAGI (reference sequence). The CDR3 length is 13 residues. V lost 2 bases and J 12 bases, leaving 14 bases between the germline ends.

The chain couples TRBV3-1 (or the pseudogene TRBV3-2) to TRBJ2-3, with 9 nucleotides matching TRBD2. Germline V lookup: CDR1 LGHDT, CDR2 YNNKEL (reference sequence). After removal of 4 bases from V and 6 bases from J, the junction contained 2 bases not matched to a gene. There are 13 residues in the CDR3. The CDR3 sequence: CASSPGTSDTQYF. Written as DNA, the CDR3 is TGTGCCAGCAGCCCCGGGACTAGCGATACGCAGTATTTT.

This clone was seen just once. The rearrangement links TRBV7-6 to TRBJ2-7; a weak D match, TRBD2 (7 bases). The length of the CDR3 is 16 residues. V dropped 0 bases and J dropped 0 bases, with 12 bases sitting between them. Germline CDR1 and CDR2: SGHVS and FNYEAQ. CDR3 in amino acids: CASSLAGGGGSYEQYF. CDR3 bases: TGTGCCAGCAGCTTAGCAGGGGGAGGGGGCTCCTACGAGCAGTACTTC.

CDR3 protein: CASGAGGLKYNEQFF. CDR3 DNA sequence: TGTGCCAGCGGGGCCGGGGGTCTTAAGTACAATGAGCAGTTCTTC. The V gene is TRBV3-1 (or the pseudogene TRBV3-2), the J gene TRBJ2-1; D might be TRBD2 (6 bases). V lost 8 bases and J lost 4, with 18 bases in between. The CDR3 totals 15 residues. The V gene's germline CDR1 is LGHDT and CDR2 YNNKEL (reference sequence).

This clone was observed a single time. V usage is TRBV21-1 and J usage is TRBJ1-1; the table's D call of TRBD1 was not tested on the DNA. TRBV21-1 is a pseudogene segment. The CDR3 length is 11 residues. In DNA form, the CDR3 reads TGCCCTCGACAGGGGCGGACTGAAGCTTTCTTT. It translates to CPRQGRTEAFF.

The rearrangement joins TRBV2 to TRBJ1-4, with 10 bases that match TRBD1. V gave up 3 bases and J gave up 6 bases; unmatched junction bases: 10. The CDR3 spans 17 residues. CDR1 and CDR2 (germline): SNHLY, FYNNEI. The CDR3 loop is CASSDSARGTGDEKLFF. In DNA form, the CDR3 reads TGTGCCAGCAGTGACTCGGCCCGTGGGACAGGGGATGAAAAACTGTTTTTT.

This chain connects TRBV11-3 to TRBJ2-5; a possible D gene is TRBD1 (5 bases). The CDR3 length is 14 residues. The ends were cut back, 6 bases at V and 3 bases at J, with 14 bases in the middle. Germline CDR1 and CDR2: SGHNT and YENEEA. The chain's CDR3 is CASRKIQGEETQYF. Written as DNA, the CDR3 is TGTGCCAGCAGGAAAATACAAGGGGAAGAGACCCAGTACTTC.

This clone was detected a few times. The chain carries TRBV7-9 and TRBJ1-6; TRBD1 matches 7 bases. Germline assignment: CDR1 SEHNR and CDR2 FQNEAQ (reference sequence). This CDR3 is 15 amino acids long. The V gene end was trimmed by 5 bases and the J gene end by 11 bases; junction bases not matched to a gene: 12. The CDR3 loop is CASSEGAGGYAPLHF. For the CDR3, the DNA is TGTGCCAGCAGCGAGGGGGCTGGCGGTTACGCACCCCTCCACTTT.

The J gene is TRBJ2-7, the V gene TRBV5-1; D is perhaps TRBD2 (6 bases). Germline CDR1 reads SGHRS; CDR2 reads YFSETQ. The CDR3 sequence is 15 residues long. The germline V and J ends were trimmed by 7 bases and 4 bases, with 21 bases remaining between them. CDR3 nucleotides: TGCGCCAGCCGATGGGGCGAGGGGACTGGATACGAGCAGTACTTC. Its protein product is CASRWGEGTGYEQYF.

V usage is TRBV30 and J usage is TRBJ2-3; 9 nucleotides line up with TRBD2. Germline CDR1 GTSNPN, CDR2 SVGIG (reference sequence). The CDR3 length is 15 residues. J lost 2 bases, V lost 2 bases, and 5 bases had no gene match. The DNA of the CDR3 is TGTGCCTGGAGTAAAGCGGGAGGAACCACAGATACGCAGTATTTT. This codes for CAWSKAGGTTDTQYF.

The chain carries TRBV5-1 and TRBJ1-1; TRBD1 might be the D (5 bases). The length of the CDR3 is 11 residues. The germline CDR1 and CDR2 sequences are SGHRS and YFSETQ. Trimming left V 2 bases short and J 8 bases short, with 7 bases between. The CDR3 spells CASSFSGEAFF. CDR3 nucleotide sequence: TGCGCCAGCAGCTTTTCAGGGGAAGCTTTCTTT. Drawing the rest from reference TRBV5-1 and TRBJ1-1, the complete variable domain is KAGVTQTPRYLIKTRGQQVTLSCSPISGHRSVSWYQQTPGQGLQFLFEYFSETQRNKGNFPGRFSGRQFSNSRSEMNVSTLELGDSALYLCASSFSGEAFFGQGTRLTVV.

The CDR3 here is CATSDFSGGSSYNEQFF. In DNA, the CDR3 is TGTGCCACCAGTGATTTTAGCGGGGGGAGCTCCTACAATGAGCAGTTCTTC. This chain links TRBV24-1 with TRBJ2-1; 10 bases line up with TRBD2. This CDR3 spans 17 amino acids. CDR1 KGHDR and CDR2 SFDVKD come from the germline V gene. Trimming at V came to 1 base and at J to 0 bases, leaving 2 bases not matched to a gene.

V is TRBV9 and J is TRBJ2-3; 9 bases map to TRBD1. The germline gives CDR1 SGDLS, CDR2 YYNGEE. The CDR3 spans 14 residues. The trim removed 8 bases at V and 7 bases at J, leaving 11 bases unmatched. CDR3 protein: CASQPGQGPYTQYF. The DNA for the CDR3 is TGTGCCAGTCAACCGGGACAGGGCCCGTATACGCAGTATTTT.

The chain is built from TRBV3-1 (or the pseudogene TRBV3-2) and TRBJ1-1; D gene uncertain. Germline V lookup: CDR1 LGHDT, CDR2 YNNKEL (reference sequence). The length of the CDR3 is 15 residues. The V and J ends lost 4 bases and 4 bases respectively, with 16 bases between them. CDR3 residues: CASSLGMYGGTEAFF. The CDR3 DNA reads TGTGCCAGCAGCCTTGGGATGTACGGAGGCACTGAAGCTTTCTTT.

The rearrangement links TRBV6-2 or TRBV6-3 to TRBJ2-5, with 8 bases fitting TRBD1. CDR1 is MNHEY, CDR2 SVGEGT, per germline. Losses at the gene ends were 0 bases for V and 5 bases for J; bases not matched to a gene: 8. CDR3 length equals 16 residues. CDR3 sequence (DNA): TGTGCCAGCAGTTACTCGAAGGTACGGGACAGGGAGACCCAGTACTTC. Translating gives CASSYSKVRDRETQYF.

The gene calls are TRBV7-9 and TRBJ1-2; 7 bases line up with TRBD1. Germline values: CDR1 SEHNR, CDR2 FQNEAQ (reference sequence). The CDR3 is made up of 12 amino acids. V was pared by 5 bases and J by 7 bases, with 4 bases of the junction left unmatched. The DNA for the CDR3 is TGTGCCAGCAGCGTGACAGGGAGTGGCTACACCTTC. Protein sequence: CASSVTGSGYTF.

V gene TRBV7-9 combines with J gene TRBJ2-1; a possible D gene is TRBD2 (5 bases). Germline V CDR1 and CDR2: SEHNR, FQNEAQ (reference sequence). V gave up 1 base and J gave up 3 bases, with 7 bases separating them. There are 14 residues in the CDR3. CDR3 DNA sequence: TGTGCCAGCAGCTTAGACCGGGACTACAATGAGCAGTTCTTC. It specifies CASSLDRDYNEQFF.

The chain uses TRBV5-1 and TRBJ1-1, with 7 bases fitting TRBD1. From germline, CDR1 is SGHRS and CDR2 YFSETQ. The V segment lost 0 bases and the J segment 5 bases; nucleotides outside the gene matches: 10. This CDR3 region has 16 residues. CDR3 region: CASSLVGTAYGTEAFF. The DNA of the CDR3 is TGCGCCAGCAGCTTGGTAGGGACAGCTTATGGGACTGAAGCTTTCTTT.

This clone has just one count. The chain couples TRBV7-2 to TRBJ2-2; D is possibly TRBD2 (7 bases). Between the trimmed V and J ends, which lost 1 base and 0 bases, there was a span of 15 bases. The length of the CDR3 is 18 residues. The germline V gene has CDR1 SGHTA and CDR2 FQGNSA. The CDR3 here is CASSLVGGLAANTGELFF. The CDR3, as DNA: TGTGCCAGCAGCTTAGTAGGGGGTCTAGCGGCGAACACCGGGGAGCTGTTTTTT.

The V and J genes are TRBV18 and TRBJ2-7; 7 bases are a match to TRBD2. The CDR3 is 13 amino acids. J was trimmed by 6 bases and V by 1 base; bases with no gene match: 3. CDR1 KGHSH and CDR2 LQKENI come from the germline V gene. The CDR3 DNA is TGTGCCAGCTCACCACGACTAGCTCTCGAGCAGTACTTC. As protein: CASSPRLALEQYF.

The chain recombines TRBV6-4 with TRBJ2-4, with 16 bases that match TRBD2. The J segment lost 7 bases and the V segment lost 0 bases, leaving 21 bases of the junction unmatched. The germline V gene encodes CDR1 MRHNA and CDR2 SNTAGT. CDR3 size: 23 residues. CDR3 sequence (DNA): TGTGCCAGCAGTGACTCGATCTGGACCAAACCTATAGGGACTAGCGGGAGGGTGAACATTCAGTACTTC. Translating gives CASSDSIWTKPIGTSGRVNIQYF.

As to this clone: This sample includes further DNA sequences coding for the same CDR3. This sequence joins TRBV2 and TRBJ1-2, with D maybe TRBD1 (5 bases). The CDR3 extends over 13 amino acids. Germline V CDR1 and CDR2: SNHLY, FYNNEI. The V end lost 6 bases, the J end lost 0 bases, and 8 bases lay between the germline ends. The chain's CDR3 is CASSTGANYGYTF. DNA of the CDR3: TGTGCCAGCAGCACAGGAGCTAACTATGGCTACACCTTC.

J is TRBJ2-7 and V is TRBV2; weak D call: TRBD1 (7 bases). The germline V gene encodes CDR1 SNHLY and CDR2 FYNNEI. The CDR3 runs 13 residues. V lost 0 bases to trimming and J lost 5 bases, with 8 bases between them. The CDR3 sequence: CASSEARGDEQYF. In DNA form, the CDR3 reads TGTGCCAGCAGTGAAGCCAGGGGGGACGAGCAGTACTTC.

The CDR3 DNA reads as TGTGCCAGCAGTGCCAGCCAGGGATGGGAGCAGTACTTC. Its protein product is CASSASQGWEQYF. V and J are TRBV12-3 or TRBV12-4 and TRBJ2-7; D may be TRBD1 (5 bases). CDR3 length: 13 residues. Trimming pared 5 bases from V and 7 bases from J, leaving 15 bases between.

The chain has TRBV4-2 and TRBJ2-3; D perhaps matches TRBD1 (6 bases). V was pared by 8 bases and J by 6 bases, with 27 bases between. The CDR3 length is 17 residues. Germline loops: CDR1 LGHNA, CDR2 YNFKEQ. The CDR3 is CASLASQGPRLSDTQYF. In DNA, the CDR3 is TGTGCCAGCCTCGCCTCACAGGGCCCCCGGCTATCTGATACGCAGTATTTT.

The V call is TRBV30, the J call TRBJ1-2, with TRBD1 identical over 8 bases. Germline trimming cut 2 bases from V and 6 bases from J; bases unmatched to any gene: 5. Per the germline V gene, CDR1 is GTSNPN and CDR2 is SVGIG (reference sequence). The CDR3 length is 13 residues. CDR3 protein: CAWSRRTGNGYTF. The CDR3 DNA reads as TGTGCCTGGAGTCGTAGGACAGGGAATGGCTACACCTTC.

The chain has TRBV19 and TRBJ2-3, with 10 bases identical to TRBD2. The J segment lost 6 bases and the V segment lost 5 bases, leaving 11 bases of the junction unmatched. CDR1 is LNHDA, CDR2 SQIVND, per germline (reference sequence). This CDR3 is 16 amino acids long. The CDR3: CASSGLLAGVGDTQYF. As DNA, the CDR3 is TGTGCCAGTAGTGGCCTTCTAGCGGGAGTCGGTGATACGCAGTATTTT.

This chain links TRBV24-1 with TRBJ1-1; maybe TRBD1 (6 bases). Germline assignment: CDR1 KGHDR and CDR2 SFDVKD. Trimming pared 3 bases from V and 4 bases from J, leaving 17 bases between. The CDR3 spans 16 residues. CDR3 sequence: CATSDHSQGRVTEAFF. CDR3 nucleotides: TGTGCCACCAGTGATCATTCACAGGGTCGAGTCACTGAAGCTTTCTTT.